This T cell receptor beta chain came from a study of T cell responses to AZD1222 COVID-19 vaccine. After removal of 4 bases from V and 5 bases from J, the junction contained 6 bases not matched to a gene. The CDR3 consists of 15 residues. The V gene's germline CDR1 is SGHTA and CDR2 FQGTGA. Assay used: immunoSEQ multiplex PCR; TCRdb lists only in-frame clones, some missing. The table includes more than 80,000 clones, 75% to 90% detected once. This rearrangement joins TRBV7-3 to TRBJ2-2; 8 bases match TRBD1. This TCR came from an adult in good health. The sequences come from peripheral blood, collected on day 0 of AZD1222 vaccination. CDR3 sequence reads: CASSSRTGRTGELFF. DNA of the CDR3: TGTGCCAGCAGCTCCCGGACAGGGCGGACCGGGGAGCTGTTTTTT.